These T cell receptor beta chains were read from a single sample in a study of blood T cell repertoires in COVID-19. The table came from immunoSEQ multiplex PCR; TCRdb's copy has only in-frame clones and leaves some out. The sample includes 300,000 to 400,000 clones, 65% to 90% of them seen just once. The sample was PBMCs or T cells enriched from blood (not recorded which). The receptor set was obtained from a middle-aged woman with acute COVID-19. Each CDR3 is given with its conserved first and last residue.

V gene: TRBV2; CDR3 protein: CASSLQGMANEKLFF
V gene: TRBV7-2; CDR3 protein: CASSLEQGGTGNTIYF
V gene: TRBV27; CDR3 protein: CASSGGQGARGYTF
V gene: TRBV7-2; CDR3 protein: CASSSEARATEAFF
V gene: TRBV7-8; CDR3 protein: CASSSLTYSSNQPQHF
V gene: TRBV18; CDR3 protein: CASSRASEKLFF
V gene: TRBV7-2; CDR3 protein: CASSLSKNTGELFF
V gene: TRBV19; CDR3 protein: CASRPQRGFGNYGYTF
V gene: TRBV7-2; CDR3 protein: CASSLEGTGIPYEQYF
V gene: TRBV4-2; CDR3 protein: CASSQRHGTDTQYF
V gene: TRBV4-3; CDR3 protein: CASSQPGRDEQFF
V gene: TRBV6-6; CDR3 protein: CASSLKRGTGQSSYNSPLHF
V gene: TRBV24-1; CDR3 protein: CATSDRTGTQETQYF
V gene: TRBV16; CDR3 protein: CASSQFSGSSYGYTF
V gene: TRBV4-1; CDR3 protein: CASSPAPGLAGSEQFF
V gene: TRBV5-1; CDR3 protein: CASSLPAGAGETQYF
V gene: TRBV20-1; CDR3 protein: CSASIRSGRAYNEQFF
V gene: TRBV7-2; CDR3 protein: CASSTQTEAFF
V gene: TRBV11-1; CDR3 protein: CASSYRVAGGLSEQFF
V gene: TRBV9; CDR3 protein: CASSVGLAGEGEQYF
V gene: TRBV18; CDR3 protein: CASSMGLPANTGELFF
V gene: TRBV24-1; CDR3 protein: CATSDPQDITDTQYF
V gene: TRBV29-1; CDR3 protein: CSVDNSYEQYF
V gene: TRBV9; CDR3 protein: CASSVDPIPAGFNIQYF